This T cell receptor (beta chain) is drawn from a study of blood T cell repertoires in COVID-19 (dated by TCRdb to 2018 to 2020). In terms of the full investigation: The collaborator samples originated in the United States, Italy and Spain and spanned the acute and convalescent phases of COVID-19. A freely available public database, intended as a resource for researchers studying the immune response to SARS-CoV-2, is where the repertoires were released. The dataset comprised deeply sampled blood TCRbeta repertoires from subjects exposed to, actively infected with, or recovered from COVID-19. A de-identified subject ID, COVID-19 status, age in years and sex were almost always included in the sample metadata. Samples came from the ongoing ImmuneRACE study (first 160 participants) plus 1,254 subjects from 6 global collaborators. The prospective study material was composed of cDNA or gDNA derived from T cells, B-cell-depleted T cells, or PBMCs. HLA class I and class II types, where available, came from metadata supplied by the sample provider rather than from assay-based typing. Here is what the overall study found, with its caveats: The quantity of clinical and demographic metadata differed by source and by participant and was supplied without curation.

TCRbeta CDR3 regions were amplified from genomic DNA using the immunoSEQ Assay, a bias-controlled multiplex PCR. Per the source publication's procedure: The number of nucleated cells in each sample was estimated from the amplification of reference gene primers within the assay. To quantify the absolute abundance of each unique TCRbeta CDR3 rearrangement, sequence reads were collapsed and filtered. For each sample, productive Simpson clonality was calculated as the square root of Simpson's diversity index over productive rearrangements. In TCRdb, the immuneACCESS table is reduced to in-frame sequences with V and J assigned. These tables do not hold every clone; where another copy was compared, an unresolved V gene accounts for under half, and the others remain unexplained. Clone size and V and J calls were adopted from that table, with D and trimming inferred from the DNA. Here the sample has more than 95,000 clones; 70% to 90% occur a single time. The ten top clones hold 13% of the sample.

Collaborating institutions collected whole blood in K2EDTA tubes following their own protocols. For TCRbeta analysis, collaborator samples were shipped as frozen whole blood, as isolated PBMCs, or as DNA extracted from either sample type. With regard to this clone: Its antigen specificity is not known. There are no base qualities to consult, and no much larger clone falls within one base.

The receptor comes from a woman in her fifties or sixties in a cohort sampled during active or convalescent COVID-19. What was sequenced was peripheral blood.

CDR3 region: CASSPETGIGGYTF. The nucleotide sequence is TGTGCCAGCTCACCAGAGACAGGGATCGGTGGCTACACCTTC. The chain is made from TRBV18 and TRBJ1-2, and 7 bases in between align with TRBD1. The CDR3 runs 14 amino acids, cysteine and phenylalanine included. Only the CDR3 DNA stays, 42 bases, in frame from base 1. After removal of 2 bases from V and 7 bases from J, the junction retains 7 bases not matched to a gene. Sequences KGHSH (CDR1) and LQKENI (CDR2) are obtained from the germline V gene.